Here is one TCR beta chain with its context. CDR1 is LNHDA, CDR2 SQIVND, per germline (reference sequence). CDR3 length: 19 residues. V lost 4 bases and J lost 2, with 23 bases in between. The data belong to a study of blood T cell repertoires in COVID-19. For the study at large: Samples of COVID-19 (acute and convalescent) were obtained from the United States, Italy and Spain. T cells, B-cell-depleted T cells, or PBMCs supplied cDNA or gDNA.

Original handling: Using reference gene primer amplification, nucleated cell counts were estimated. Generated by immunoSEQ multiplex PCR, the TCRdb table keeps only in-frame clones and is missing some. The D gene and trimming were derived from the DNA, and the V and J assignments and clone size from that table. The sample has around 190,000 clones; roughly 90% are singletons. The receptor comes from a young man with active or convalescent COVID-19. Specimen: peripheral blood. The rearrangement uses TRBV19 and TRBJ1-4; D is unresolved. The CDR3 bases are TGTGCCAGTAGTAACCCCCCGGTCACGGGTACCGTGACTAATGAAAAACTGTTTTTT. Its protein product is CASSNPPVTGTVTNEKLFF.